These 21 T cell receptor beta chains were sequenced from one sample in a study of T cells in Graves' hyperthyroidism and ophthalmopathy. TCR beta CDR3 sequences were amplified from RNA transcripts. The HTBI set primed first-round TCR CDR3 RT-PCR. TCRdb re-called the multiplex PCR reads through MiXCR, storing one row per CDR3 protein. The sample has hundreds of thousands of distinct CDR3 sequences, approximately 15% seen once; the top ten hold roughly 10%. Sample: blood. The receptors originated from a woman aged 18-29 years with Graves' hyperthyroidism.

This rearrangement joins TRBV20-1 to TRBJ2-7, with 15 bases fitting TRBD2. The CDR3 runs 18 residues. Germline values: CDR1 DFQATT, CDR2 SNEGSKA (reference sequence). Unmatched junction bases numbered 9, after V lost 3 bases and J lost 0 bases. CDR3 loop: CSARGLGLAGGRSYEQYF. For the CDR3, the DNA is TGCAGTGCTAGGGGCCTGGGACTAGCGGGAGGACGCTCCTACGAGCAGTACTTC.

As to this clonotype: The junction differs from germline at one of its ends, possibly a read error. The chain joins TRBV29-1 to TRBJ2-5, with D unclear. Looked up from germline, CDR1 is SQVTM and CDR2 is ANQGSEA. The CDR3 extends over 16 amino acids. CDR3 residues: CSALQFSPLQQVTQYF. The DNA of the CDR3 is TGCAGCGCCTTACAGTTTTCGCCACTCCAGCAAGTGACCCAGTACTTC. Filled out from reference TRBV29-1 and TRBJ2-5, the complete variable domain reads SAVISQKPSRDICQRGTSLTIQCQVDSQVTMMFWYRQQPGQSLTLIATANQGSEATYESGFVIDKFPISRPNLTFSTLTVSNMSPEDSSIYLCSALQFSPLQQVTQYFGPGTRLLVL.

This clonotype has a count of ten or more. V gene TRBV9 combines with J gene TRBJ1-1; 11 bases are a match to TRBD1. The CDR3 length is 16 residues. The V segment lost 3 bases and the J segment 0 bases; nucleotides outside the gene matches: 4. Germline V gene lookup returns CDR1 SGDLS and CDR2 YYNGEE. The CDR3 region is CASSEGQGGMNTEAFF. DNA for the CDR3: TGTGCCAGCAGCGAGGGACAGGGGGGGATGAACACTGAAGCTTTCTTT. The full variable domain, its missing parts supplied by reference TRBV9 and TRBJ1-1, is DSGVTQTPKHLITATGQRVTLRCSPRSGDLSVYWYQQSLDQGLQFLIQYYNGEERAKGNILERFSAQQFPDLHSELNLSSLELGDSALYFCASSEGQGGMNTEAFFGQGTRLTVV.

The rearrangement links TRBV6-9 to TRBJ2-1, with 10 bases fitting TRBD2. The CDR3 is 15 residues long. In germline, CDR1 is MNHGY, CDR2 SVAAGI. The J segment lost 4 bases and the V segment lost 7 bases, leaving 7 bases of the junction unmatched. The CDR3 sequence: CASISASGRYNEQFF. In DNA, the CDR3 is TGTGCCAGCATATCGGCTAGCGGGAGATACAATGAGCAGTTCTTC.

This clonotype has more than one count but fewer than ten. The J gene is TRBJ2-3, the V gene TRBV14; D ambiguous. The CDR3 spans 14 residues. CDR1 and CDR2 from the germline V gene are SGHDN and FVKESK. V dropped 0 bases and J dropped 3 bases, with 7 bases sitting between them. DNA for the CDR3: TGTGCCAGCAGCCAAGATCTTAGGACAGATACGCAGTATTTT. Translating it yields CASSQDLRTDTQYF. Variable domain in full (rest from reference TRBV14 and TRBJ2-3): EAGVTQFPSHSVIEKGQTVTLRCDPISGHDNLYWYRRVMGKEIKFLLHFVKESKQDESGMPNNRFLAERTGGTYSTLKVQPAELEDSGVYFCASSQDLRTDTQYFGPGTRLTVL.

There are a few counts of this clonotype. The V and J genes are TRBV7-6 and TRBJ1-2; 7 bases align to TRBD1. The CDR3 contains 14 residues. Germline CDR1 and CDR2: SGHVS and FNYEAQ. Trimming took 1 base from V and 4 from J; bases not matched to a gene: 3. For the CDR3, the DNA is TGTGCCAGCAGCTTAGTTTCAGGGGGCTATGGCTACACCTTC. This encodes CASSLVSGGYGYTF.

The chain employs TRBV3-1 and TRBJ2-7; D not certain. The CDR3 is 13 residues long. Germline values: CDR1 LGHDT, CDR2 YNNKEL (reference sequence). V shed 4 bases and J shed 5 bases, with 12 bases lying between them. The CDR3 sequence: CASSPTALDEQYF. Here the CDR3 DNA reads TGTGCCAGCAGCCCAACCGCCCTAGACGAGCAGTACTTC.

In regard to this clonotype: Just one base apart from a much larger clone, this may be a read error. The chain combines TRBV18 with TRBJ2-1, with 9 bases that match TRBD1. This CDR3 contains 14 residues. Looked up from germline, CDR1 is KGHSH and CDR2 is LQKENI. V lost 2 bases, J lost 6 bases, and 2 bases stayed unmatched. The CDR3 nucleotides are TGTGCCAGCTCACCATCGGACAGGGGCAATGAGCAGTTCTTC. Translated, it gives CASSPSDRGNEQFF.

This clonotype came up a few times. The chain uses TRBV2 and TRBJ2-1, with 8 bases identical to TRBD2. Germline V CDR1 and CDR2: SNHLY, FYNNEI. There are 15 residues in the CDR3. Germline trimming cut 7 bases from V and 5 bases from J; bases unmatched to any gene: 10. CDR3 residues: CASKRAGVRNNEQFF. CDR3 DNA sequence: TGTGCCAGCAAAAGAGCGGGAGTTAGAAACAATGAGCAGTTCTTC.

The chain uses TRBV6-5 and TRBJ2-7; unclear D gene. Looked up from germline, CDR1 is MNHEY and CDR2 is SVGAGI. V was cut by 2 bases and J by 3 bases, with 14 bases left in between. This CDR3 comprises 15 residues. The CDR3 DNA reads TGTGCCAGCAGTTACCCCGCCGATGGGATCTACGAGCAGTACTTC. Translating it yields CASSYPADGIYEQYF.

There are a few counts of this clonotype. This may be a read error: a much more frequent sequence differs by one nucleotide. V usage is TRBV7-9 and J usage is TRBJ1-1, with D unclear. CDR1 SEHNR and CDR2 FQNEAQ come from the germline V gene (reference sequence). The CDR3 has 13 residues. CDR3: CASRLAISAEAFF. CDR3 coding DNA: TGTGCCAGCCGCTTAGCGATTTCGGCTGAAGCTTTCTTT.

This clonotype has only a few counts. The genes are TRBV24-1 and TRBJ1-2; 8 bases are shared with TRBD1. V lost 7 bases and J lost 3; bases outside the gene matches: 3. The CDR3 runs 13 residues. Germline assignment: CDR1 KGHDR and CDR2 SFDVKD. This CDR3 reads CATRDRDDYGYTF. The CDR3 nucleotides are TGTGCCACCAGGGACAGGGACGACTATGGCTACACCTTC.

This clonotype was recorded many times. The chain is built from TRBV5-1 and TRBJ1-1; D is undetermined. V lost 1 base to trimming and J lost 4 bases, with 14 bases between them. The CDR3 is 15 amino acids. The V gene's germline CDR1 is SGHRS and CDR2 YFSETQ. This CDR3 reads CASSLRTPWGTEAFF. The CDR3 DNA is TGCGCCAGCAGCTTGCGAACTCCATGGGGCACTGAAGCTTTCTTT.

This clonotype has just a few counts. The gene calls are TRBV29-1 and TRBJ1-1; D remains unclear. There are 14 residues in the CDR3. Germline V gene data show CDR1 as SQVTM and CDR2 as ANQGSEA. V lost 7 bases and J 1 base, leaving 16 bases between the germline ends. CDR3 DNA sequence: TGCAGCGCGTTAGTCCCCTATAAGAACACTGAAGCTTTCTTT. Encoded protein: CSALVPYKNTEAFF. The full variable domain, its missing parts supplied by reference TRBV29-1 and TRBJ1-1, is SAVISQKPSRDICQRGTSLTIQCQVDSQVTMMFWYRQQPGQSLTLIATANQGSEATYESGFVIDKFPISRPNLTFSTLTVSNMSPEDSSIYLCSALVPYKNTEAFFGQGTRLTVV.

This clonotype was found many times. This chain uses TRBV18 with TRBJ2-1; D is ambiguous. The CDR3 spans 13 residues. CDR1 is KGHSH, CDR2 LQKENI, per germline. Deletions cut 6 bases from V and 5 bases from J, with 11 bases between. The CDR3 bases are TGTGCCAGCTCCCTTAACCCCGACAATGAGCAGTTCTTC. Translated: CASSLNPDNEQFF.

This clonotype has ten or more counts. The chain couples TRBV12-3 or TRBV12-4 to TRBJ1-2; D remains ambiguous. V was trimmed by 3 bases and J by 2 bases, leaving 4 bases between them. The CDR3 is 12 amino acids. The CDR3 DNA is TGTGCCAGCAGTTTCCCGAACTATGGCTACACCTTC. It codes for CASSFPNYGYTF.

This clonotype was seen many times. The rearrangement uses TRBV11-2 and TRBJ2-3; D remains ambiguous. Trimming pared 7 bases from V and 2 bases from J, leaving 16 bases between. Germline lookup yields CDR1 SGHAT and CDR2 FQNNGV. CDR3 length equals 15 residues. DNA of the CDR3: TGTGCCAGCACCCTTCTGCCAATCGACACAGATACGCAGTATTTT. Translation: CASTLLPIDTDTQYF. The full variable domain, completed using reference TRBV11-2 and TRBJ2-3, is EAGVAQSPRYKIIEKRQSVAFWCNPISGHATLYWYQQILGQGPKLLIQFQNNGVVDDSQLPKDRFSAERLKGVDSTLKIQPAKLEDSAVYLCASTLLPIDTDTQYFGPGTRLTVL.

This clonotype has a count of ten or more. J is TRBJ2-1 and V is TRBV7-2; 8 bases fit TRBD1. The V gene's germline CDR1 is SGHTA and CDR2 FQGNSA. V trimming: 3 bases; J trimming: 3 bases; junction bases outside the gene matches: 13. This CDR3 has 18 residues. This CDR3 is CASSLGPGGSKHYNEQFF. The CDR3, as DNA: TGTGCCAGCAGCTTGGGGCCAGGGGGCAGTAAGCACTACAATGAGCAGTTCTTC.

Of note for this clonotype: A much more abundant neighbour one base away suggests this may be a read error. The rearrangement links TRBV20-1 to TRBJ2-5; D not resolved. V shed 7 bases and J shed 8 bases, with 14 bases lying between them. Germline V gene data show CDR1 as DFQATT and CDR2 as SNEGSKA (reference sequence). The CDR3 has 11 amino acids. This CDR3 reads CSVESANTQYF. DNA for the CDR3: TGCAGTGTTGAAAGCGCCAATACCCAGTACTTC.

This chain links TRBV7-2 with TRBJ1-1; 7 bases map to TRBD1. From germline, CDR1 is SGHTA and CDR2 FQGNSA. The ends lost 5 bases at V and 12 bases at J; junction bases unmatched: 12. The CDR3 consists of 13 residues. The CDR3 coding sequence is TGTGCCAGCAGCCAAAGGGAGCGACAGGGAACTTTCTTT. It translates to CASSQRERQGTFF. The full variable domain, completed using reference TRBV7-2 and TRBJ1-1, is GAGVSQSPSNKVTEKGKDVELRCDPISGHTALYWYRQSLGQGLEFLIYFQGNSAPDKSGLPSDRFSAERTGGSVSTLTIQRTQQEDSAVYLCASSQRERQGTFFGQGTRLTVV.

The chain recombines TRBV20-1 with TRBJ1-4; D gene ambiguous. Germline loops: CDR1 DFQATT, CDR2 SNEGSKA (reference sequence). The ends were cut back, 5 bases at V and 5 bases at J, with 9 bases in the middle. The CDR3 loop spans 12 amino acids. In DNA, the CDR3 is TGCAGTGCTCCGGGCTGGAATGAAAAACTGTTTTTT. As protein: CSAPGWNEKLFF.